Below are 15 T cell receptor beta chains sequenced from a single sample in a study of beta chain features in type 1 diabetes. Sequenced material consisted of expressed TCRB transcripts (all of the isolated RNA was reverse transcribed). Profiled with immunoSEQ multiplex PCR; TCRdb holds only in-frame clones, not every one. This sample has about 650,000 clones, with over 10% found just once. Whole-study results and caveats: A moderate, significant TCRB CDR3 shortening appeared in type 1 diabetes across four CD4+ subsets.

The antigens of these receptors remain unknown. The sample was naive CD4+ T cells from blood. Receptors originate from a man aged 25-45 years with type 1 diabetes.

Turning to this clone: This sample also contains other DNA sequences that code for the same CDR3. The rearrangement uses TRBV30 and TRBJ1-2; D call uncertain. Looked up from germline, CDR1 is GTSNPN and CDR2 is SVGIG (reference sequence). Trimming shortened V by 0 bases and J by 2 bases, and 7 bases separated the two germline ends. The CDR3 totals 13 residues. CDR3 DNA: TGTGCCTGGAGTGTAGAAGGAAACTATGGCTACACCTTC. It yields the protein CAWSVEGNYGYTF.

DNA of the CDR3: TGTGCCAGCTCACCTTCCCCGGCCCGTCTGGCAGGGTCCTACGAGCAGTACTTC. This translates into CASSPSPARLAGSYEQYF. This chain joins TRBV18 and TRBJ2-7; D is possibly TRBD1 (5 bases). V lost 3 bases and J 1 base, leaving 22 bases between the germline ends. Per the germline V gene, CDR1 is KGHSH and CDR2 is LQKENI. The CDR3 totals 18 residues.

The chain couples TRBV28 to TRBJ1-2; 7 bases map to TRBD1. CDR1 is MDHEN, CDR2 SYDVKM, per germline. The CDR3 has 14 residues. V lost 5 bases to trimming and J lost 6 bases; unmatched junction nucleotides: 9. The CDR3, as DNA: TGTGCCAGCAGTATACGTACAGGGGACAATGGCTACACCTTC. Translation gives CASSIRTGDNGYTF.

The chain combines TRBV7-2 with TRBJ2-5; D is unresolved. The V gene lost 1 base and the J gene lost 4 bases, with 13 bases spanning the gap. The CDR3 has 15 amino acids. Looked up from germline, CDR1 is SGHTA and CDR2 is FQGNSA. CDR3 in DNA: TGTGCCAGCAGCTTAGGGCCGGTGGGTCCAGAGACCCAGTACTTC. Translated, it gives CASSLGPVGPETQYF.

A word on this clone: At the DNA level, this CDR3 is encoded by other sequences in the same sample as well. The chain couples TRBV7-2 to TRBJ2-7; D ambiguous. The germline V gene has CDR1 SGHTA and CDR2 FQGNSA. V lost 5 bases and J lost 4, with 9 bases in between. The CDR3 is 12 amino acids. The chain's CDR3 is CASSPGPYEQYF. The DNA of the CDR3 is TGTGCCAGCAGCCCTGGACCGTACGAGCAGTACTTC.

The chain couples TRBV7-2 to TRBJ2-4; 9 bases agree with TRBD1. This CDR3 is 17 amino acids long. The V gene's germline CDR1 is SGHTA and CDR2 FQGNSA. With 2 bases clipped from V and 5 bases from J, the junction kept 10 bases outside the gene matches. CDR3 region: CASSLLYGTGIQNIQYF. The CDR3, as DNA: TGTGCCAGCAGCTTACTCTACGGGACAGGGATTCAAAACATTCAGTACTTC.

The gene calls are TRBV7-2 and TRBJ1-4; D is uncertain. Trimming left V 5 bases short and J 7 bases short, with 23 bases between. The CDR3 is 17 residues long. The germline gives CDR1 SGHTA, CDR2 FQGNSA. Written as DNA, the CDR3 is TGTGCCAGCAGCCCCGGACTCCGGACGGAACGGAGTGAAAAACTGTTTTTT. Translating gives CASSPGLRTERSEKLFF.

Remarks on this clone: One end of the junction fails to match germline, which may point to a read error. The rearrangement links TRBV29-1 to TRBJ1-1; D remains unclear. Germline lookup yields CDR1 SQVTM and CDR2 ANQGSEA. This CDR3 contains 12 residues. CDR3 residues: CSAEAVNTEAFF. CDR3 in DNA: TGCAGCGCTGAAGCCGTGAACACTGAAGCTTTCTTT.

Only a few counts were recorded for this clone. CDR3 DNA: TGTGCCAGCAGTTCCATTAATTCACCCCTCCACTTT. Residues: CASSSINSPLHF. V is TRBV27 and J is TRBJ1-6; unclear D gene. V gave up 4 bases and J gave up 6 bases, with 4 bases separating them. This CDR3 has 12 amino acids. Germline V CDR1 and CDR2: MNHEY, SMNVEV (reference sequence).

The chain links TRBV30 to TRBJ2-6; D possibly uses TRBD1 or TRBD2 (5 bases each). The CDR3 covers 16 residues. Germline V lookup: CDR1 GTSNPN, CDR2 SVGIG (reference sequence). With 4 bases removed from V and 4 bases from J, the gap between germline ends came to 17 bases. CDR3 sequence reads: CAWKPKSGSGANVLTF. The CDR3, as DNA: TGTGCCTGGAAGCCCAAATCAGGGAGCGGGGCCAACGTCCTGACTTTC. Variable domain in full (rest from reference TRBV30 and TRBJ2-6): SQTIHQWPATLVQPVGSPLSLECTVEGTSNPNLYWYRQAAGRGLQLLFYSVGIGQISSEVPQNLSASRPQDRQFILSSKKLLLSDSGFYLCAWKPKSGSGANVLTFGAGSRLTVL.

This clone came up a few times. The rearrangement links TRBV7-9 to TRBJ2-1; D possibly corresponds to TRBD2 (5 bases). Germline CDR1 reads SEHNR; CDR2 reads FQNEAQ (reference sequence). Trimming removed 5 bases from V and 9 bases from J, with 17 bases in between. The CDR3 contains 14 residues. CDR3: CASSHERARTEQFF. The CDR3 DNA reads TGTGCCAGCAGCCACGAGAGGGCTCGTACTGAGCAGTTCTTC.

This clone was picked up a small number of times. The chain couples TRBV7-3 to TRBJ1-5; no reliable D call. The V end lost 8 bases, the J end lost 5 bases, and 13 bases lay between the germline ends. Germline CDR1 is SGHTA and CDR2 is FQGTGA. The CDR3 covers 13 residues. CDR3 bases: TGTGCCAGCGCCGGAGGCCGGGATCAGCCCCAGCATTTT. It encodes CASAGGRDQPQHF.

This clone was detected a few times. The rearrangement links TRBV6-5 to TRBJ2-7; the D gene is possibly TRBD1 (6 bases). V dropped 0 bases and J dropped 2 bases, with 11 bases sitting between them. The CDR3 contains 15 residues. Germline values: CDR1 MNHEY, CDR2 SVGAGI. The CDR3 DNA reads TGTGCCAGCAGTTACTCGGACAGACTAACCTACGAGCAGTACTTC. Amino acids: CASSYSDRLTYEQYF.

There are a few counts of this clone. The same CDR3 arises from other DNA sequences in this sample as well. This chain connects TRBV27 to TRBJ2-1; D gene unclear. Per the germline V gene, CDR1 is MNHEY and CDR2 is SMNVEV (reference sequence). V was trimmed by 3 bases and J by 4 bases, leaving 1 base between them. The CDR3 contains 11 residues. The CDR3 DNA reads as TGTGCCAGCAGTTTGTACAATGAGCAGTTCTTC. Translating it yields CASSLYNEQFF.

This clone was seen more than once but under ten times. The chain joins TRBV18 to TRBJ2-3; D not resolved. V lost 3 bases, J lost 5 bases, and 12 bases lay in between. The CDR3 length is 14 residues. Germline V gene data show CDR1 as KGHSH and CDR2 as LQKENI. The CDR3 DNA reads as TGTGCCAGCTCACCCTCCTGGCTGGAAGATACGCAGTATTTT. Its translation is CASSPSWLEDTQYF.